One and the same sample provided the 10 T cell receptor beta chains below, sequenced in a study of T cells in Graves' hyperthyroidism and ophthalmopathy. TCR beta CDR3 region amplification was performed from RNA transcripts. A first-round RT-PCR of the TCR CDR3 used the HTBI primer set. Via MiXCR, TCRdb re-called the multiplex PCR reads, giving one row per CDR3 protein. The table shows approximately 590,000 distinct CDR3 sequences, with 15% to 19% occurring only once. The specimen sequenced was blood. The receptors originated from a woman under 40 with Graves' hyperthyroidism.

This clonotype was detected ten times or more. In nucleotides, the CDR3 is TGTGCCAGCAGCTCGGGACTAGCGGGAGACCCCGAGCAGTACTTC. Translation: CASSSGLAGDPEQYF. The chain combines TRBV7-7 with TRBJ2-7; 14 bases map to TRBD2. The CDR3 runs to 15 residues. The junction had 5 bases not matched to a gene; V was cut back by 4 bases and J by 6 bases. Germline V CDR1 and CDR2: SSHAT, FNYEAQ (reference sequence).

Only a few counts were recorded for this clonotype. The gene calls are TRBV19 and TRBJ2-1; D may be TRBD1 or TRBD2 (6 bases each). The CDR3 has 12 amino acids. Germline-derived CDR1 and CDR2 are LNHDA and SQIVND (reference sequence). V gave up 8 bases and J gave up 7 bases, with 12 bases separating them. The CDR3 loop reads CASAEGVNEQFF. The CDR3 nucleotides are TGTGCCAGTGCGGAGGGGGTAAATGAGCAGTTCTTC.

The rearrangement uses TRBV5-1 and TRBJ1-3, with D possibly being TRBD1 (5 bases). This CDR3 region has 15 residues. CDR1 SGHRS and CDR2 YFSETQ come from the germline V gene. Trimming stripped 4 bases from V and 0 bases from J, with 11 bases between. The CDR3 coding sequence is TGCGCCAGCAGCAACGGACACAACTCTGGAAACACCATATATTTT. It is translated as CASSNGHNSGNTIYF.

The chain uses TRBV24-1 and TRBJ2-2; TRBD1 is a possible D gene (5 bases). This CDR3 spans 15 amino acids. V lost 0 bases and J lost 12, with 16 bases in between. Germline V gene lookup returns CDR1 KGHDR and CDR2 SFDVKD. In DNA, the CDR3 is TGTGCCACCAGTGATTTGGGCCTCCCGGCAGGGAAGCTGTTTTTT. Amino acid sequence: CATSDLGLPAGKLFF.

The chain employs TRBV4-1 and TRBJ2-7, with TRBD2 matching 12 bases. Germline V gene data show CDR1 as MGHRA and CDR2 as YSYEKL. The CDR3 totals 15 residues. V was clipped by 2 bases and J by 3 bases; unmatched bases: 2. Written as DNA, the CDR3 is TGCGCCAGCAGCCAATTGACTAGCGGGAGCTACGAGCAGTACTTC. Amino acids: CASSQLTSGSYEQYF.

This clonotype was seen repeatedly, ten times or more. The chain links TRBV14 to TRBJ1-4; D unresolved. V was cut by 0 bases and J by 0 bases, with 20 bases left in between. CDR1 is SGHDN and CDR2 is FVKESK in the germline V gene. CDR3 length equals 20 residues. This CDR3 is CASSQDAVRVVSSTNEKLFF. The CDR3 DNA follows: TGTGCCAGCAGCCAAGATGCGGTTAGGGTCGTATCGTCAACTAATGAAAAACTGTTTTTT.

The sample holds many counts of this clonotype. This chain uses TRBV20-1 with TRBJ2-7, with a possible D match to TRBD1 (6 bases). V lost 3 bases to trimming and J lost 9 bases, with 18 bases between them. Germline CDR1 and CDR2: DFQATT and SNEGSKA (reference sequence). CDR3 length equals 13 residues. The CDR3 spells CSASPTGMAVQYF. The CDR3 nucleotides read TGCAGTGCTAGCCCTACAGGGATGGCTGTGCAGTACTTC.

This clonotype showed up many times. The chain uses TRBV29-1 and TRBJ2-3, with 10 nucleotides matching TRBD1. CDR1 and CDR2 from the germline V gene are SQVTM and ANQGSEA. J was trimmed by 6 bases and V by 1 base; bases with no gene match: 7. The CDR3 has 15 amino acids. This chain's CDR3 is CSVEGQGAFIDTQYF. CDR3 bases: TGCAGCGTTGAAGGACAGGGGGCGTTCATCGATACGCAGTATTTT.

The chain links TRBV7-9 to TRBJ2-5; no reliable D call. This CDR3 spans 18 amino acids. Germline CDR1 is SEHNR and CDR2 is FQNEAQ (reference sequence). Trimming took off 0 bases at V and 2 bases at J, with 19 bases between the two ends. The CDR3 sequence is CASSLAPVLGMGQETQYF. CDR3 DNA sequence: TGTGCCAGCAGCTTAGCCCCCGTCCTGGGGATGGGGCAAGAGACCCAGTACTTC.

This clonotype was counted ten times or more. The chain combines TRBV14 with TRBJ2-1; D is unclear. V dropped 1 base and J dropped 7 bases, with 5 bases sitting between them. Germline V lookup: CDR1 SGHDN, CDR2 FVKESK. The CDR3 has 12 amino acids. The CDR3 sequence: CASSQVGNEQFF. For the CDR3, the DNA is TGTGCCAGCAGCCAAGTAGGGAATGAGCAGTTCTTC.